The sequence of this T cell receptor (beta chain) was determined in a study of T cells after yellow fever vaccination (dated by TCRdb to the late 2010s). With regard to the full study: Libraries from fractions with low cell numbers were prepared with the SMART-Seq v4 Ultra Low Input RNA kit. To follow T-cell clones before and after both primary and booster YFV17D yellow fever vaccination, bulk TCR alpha and beta repertoires underwent longitudinal sequencing. Two healthy male donors, one aged 18 to 30 and one aged 30 to 40 years, were included in the cohort. Blood samples were taken at several timepoints before and after primary and secondary immunization, and bulk PBMC replicates and cell subsets were isolated. Study-wide conclusions, independent of this receptor: FACS-sorted repertoires could contain abundant contaminating clonotypes from the bulk population, so computational filtering was required. The secondary T-cell response was found to be weaker but faster than the primary response, with a peak reached on day 5 rather than on day 15. Most clones expanded after primary vaccination were re-detected after the booster (almost 97% of CD4 and roughly 85% of CD8), suggesting broad memory maintenance. Because only a couple of donors were included in the study, the extent to which the findings can be generalized is limited. A small share of clonotypes was detected in both CD4 and CD8 compartments, with the overlap likely arising from convergent recombination.

Interpreted using the paper, the treatment or condition label stands for: live attenuated yellow fever vaccine strain. A standard Ficoll-Paque protocol was used to isolate PBMCs from peripheral blood. Dynabeads CD4 and CD8 positive selection kits were used to isolate the CD4 and CD8 T-cell fractions. TriZol was used to extract RNA from bulk PBMCs, CD4 and CD8 fractions, and dextramer-positive and dextramer-negative fractions. TCR cDNA was synthesized by 5'RACE template switching, through which a universal primer site and unique molecular identifiers were introduced. Priming of cDNA synthesis was performed from both the TCR alpha and TCR beta constant segments. Two PCR steps were used to amplify libraries, with sample barcodes and sequencing adapters being added in the second step. Libraries were sequenced on Illumina HiSeq 2500 (2x100 bp) or NovaSeq (2x150 bp). The authors' analysis ran thus. MIGEC handled demultiplexing of reads and collapsing into UMI consensus sequences, while MiXCR performed V(D)J alignment. Clonotypes responding to the vaccine were identified with edgeR on replicate PBMC samples, with the criteria of FDR below 0.01 and a log2 fold change above 5 up to day 15. Bulk clonotypes were assigned CD4 or CD8 identity according to which sequenced CD4 or CD8 repertoire held them at higher abundance. In TCRdb, the public reads were trimmed at Q25 with fastp and aligned with MiXCR, with productive beta chains retained. A single entry per CDR3 protein holds the most common genes and DNA from its merged rows. TCRdb, rather than the study authors, made the V and J calls. This sample holds about 150,000 distinct CDR3 sequences; 5.5% to 7.5% were observed only once. Of the sample, 2.9% is held by the ten largest clones.

This clonotype was counted only a few times. No antigen is known for it. It has no much larger one-base neighbor in the sample; base qualities were not kept. The CDR3, from cysteine to phenylalanine, totals 14 residues. Just the 42-base CDR3 DNA is kept, in frame starting at base 1. The germline V end is reduced by 6 bases and the J end by 9 bases; junction bases left unmatched: 6. According to the germline V gene (reference sequence), CDR1 reads LGHDT and CDR2 reads YNNKEL. This TCR was recovered from a man between 18 and 29 years old who received the YFV17D yellow fever vaccine. Here the sequenced sample was CD4+ T cells sorted from PBMCs, taken on the day of the first yellow fever vaccination. The rearranged segments are TRBV3-1 and TRBJ2-5; the central 14 bases match TRBD2. The bases read TGTGCCAGCAGGGGGACTAGCGGGAGCGGGGCCCAGTACTTC. This translates into CASRGTSGSGAQYF.